Listed here are 10 T cell receptor beta chains from one sample, sequenced in a study of blood T cell repertoires in COVID-19. The data were produced by immunoSEQ multiplex PCR, yet TCRdb's version contains in-frame clones alone and is incomplete. The sample carries around 190,000 clones, roughly four fifths recorded once. Sequenced input: peripheral blood. All receptors come from a human donor in a cohort sampled during active COVID-19.

The chain links TRBV6-5 to TRBJ2-3, with TRBD2 matching over 12 bases. Trimming removed 6 bases from V and 13 bases from J; junction bases left unmatched: 5. The germline CDR1 and CDR2 sequences are MNHEY and SVGAGI. This CDR3 region has 12 residues. The DNA for the CDR3 is TGTGCCAGCAGAAGACTAGCGGGGGAGGAGTATTTT. Translating it yields CASRRLAGEEYF.

The V call is TRBV25-1, the J call TRBJ2-7; 9 bases match TRBD1. The CDR3 loop spans 18 amino acids. V lost 3 bases and J lost 4; bases outside the gene matches: 16. CDR1 MGHDK and CDR2 SYGVNS come from the germline V gene. The chain's CDR3 is CASSDDRGDSSVRYEQYF. CDR3 nucleotide sequence: TGTGCCAGCAGTGACGACAGGGGGGACTCCTCCGTCAGGTACGAGCAGTACTTC.

The chain combines TRBV12-3 or TRBV12-4 with TRBJ1-2; D might be TRBD1 (5 bases). This CDR3 is 13 amino acids long. The V end was cut by 7 bases, the J end by 3 bases, with 12 bases between. The CDR3 sequence is CASTRQTDYGYTF. Written as DNA, the CDR3 is TGTGCCAGCACCAGACAGACTGACTATGGCTACACCTTC.

The rearrangement uses TRBV5-8 and TRBJ2-7; weak D call: TRBD1 (6 bases). This CDR3 has 14 residues. Trimming pared 5 bases from V and 1 base from J, leaving 13 bases between. Germline V lookup: CDR1 SGHTS, CDR2 YDEGEE. This chain's CDR3 is CASRYRVGSYEQYF. The CDR3 coding sequence is TGTGCCAGCAGGTACAGGGTAGGATCCTACGAGCAGTACTTC.

The chain joins TRBV6-6 to TRBJ2-7; 7 nucleotides align to TRBD2. Germline trimming cut 5 bases from V and 0 bases from J; bases unmatched to any gene: 19. The CDR3 is made up of 19 amino acids. The germline gives CDR1 MNHNY, CDR2 SVGAGI (reference sequence). The CDR3 coding sequence is TGTGCCAGCAGTCACACGCCGCGGGGGTTGAGGGCGGGCTCCTACGAGCAGTACTTC. This translates into CASSHTPRGLRAGSYEQYF.

V usage is TRBV6-2 or TRBV6-3 and J usage is TRBJ1-5; D unresolved. The germline V and J ends were trimmed by 5 bases and 7 bases, with 24 bases remaining between them. From germline, CDR1 is MNHEY and CDR2 SVGEGT. CDR3 size: 17 residues. CDR3: CASSTIADPQEVQPQHF. The CDR3 region has the DNA TGTGCCAGCAGTACGATCGCCGACCCTCAAGAGGTGCAGCCCCAGCATTTT.

The CDR3 sequence: CASSARLSNTEAFF. The CDR3 DNA reads TGTGCCAGCAGCGCCCGACTGAGTAACACTGAAGCTTTCTTT. The chain combines TRBV13 with TRBJ1-1, with unresolved D. The CDR3 sequence is 14 residues long. The ends were cut back, 5 bases at V and 2 bases at J, with 12 bases in the middle. CDR1 PRHDT and CDR2 FYEKMQ come from the germline V gene (reference sequence).

The chain links TRBV5-1 to TRBJ2-7, with a tentative D call TRBD2 (5 bases). This CDR3 is built from 13 residues. V was trimmed by 4 bases and J by 1 base, leaving 9 bases between them. Germline CDR1 SGHRS, CDR2 YFSETQ. The CDR3 reads CASSEGASYEQYF. The CDR3 nucleotides read TGCGCCAGCAGCGAGGGCGCTTCCTACGAGCAGTACTTC.

The chain is built from TRBV5-5 and TRBJ2-7; TRBD1 agrees at 10 bases. Germline assignment: CDR1 SGHKS and CDR2 YYEKEE (reference sequence). The V gene end was trimmed by 4 bases and the J gene end by 3 bases; junction bases not matched to a gene: 7. The CDR3 spans 15 residues. CDR3 sequence: CASSRTGGGIYEQYF. The CDR3 DNA follows: TGTGCCAGCAGCCGGACAGGGGGTGGAATCTACGAGCAGTACTTC.

This rearrangement joins TRBV7-9 to TRBJ2-1; TRBD2 is a possible D gene (5 bases). Germline V gene data show CDR1 as SEHNR and CDR2 as FQNEAQ (reference sequence). The V gene lost 5 bases and the J gene lost 7 bases, with 21 bases spanning the gap. This CDR3 is built from 16 residues. The CDR3: CASSQSAISSGNEQFF. The CDR3 DNA reads as TGTGCCAGCAGCCAGTCGGCTATTTCATCGGGAAATGAGCAGTTCTTC. The full variable domain, with the rest looked up from reference TRBV7-9 and TRBJ2-1, is DTGVSQNPRHKITKRGQNVTFRCDPISEHNRLYWYRQTLGQGPEFLTYFQNEAQLEKSRLLSDRFSAERPKGSFSTLEIQRTEQGDSAMYLCASSQSAISSGNEQFFGPGTRLTVL.